These T cell receptor beta chains were read from a single sample in a study of cytomegalovirus exposure and HLA in healthy donors. Data came from immunoSEQ multiplex PCR; TCRdb stores just in-frame clones and leaves some out. The sample gives fewer than 150,000 clones, 70% to 85% of which show up once; about 6.5% is in the top ten. Sequencing used PBMCs. The source of these receptors is a man in his forties or fifties in good health and CMV-seropositive. Each CDR3 is given with its conserved first and last residue. Fields, in order: D gene, clone size, V gene, J gene, CDR3 protein, CDR3 DNA. The D gene is left open where the match is weak. Clone size is not always given. Where it is, it says once, few, many or a class for expanded clones.

d_call: TRBD1
clone_size: once
v_call: TRBV7-7
j_call: TRBJ2-2
cdr3_aa: CASSLGTGNTGELFF
cdr3_nt: TGTGCCAGCAGCTTAGGGACAGGGAACACCGGGGAGCTGTTTTTT

d_call: .
clone_size: .
v_call: TRBV7-3
j_call: TRBJ2-6
cdr3_aa: CASSPQGVTLGANVLTF
cdr3_nt: TGTGCCAGCAGCCCGCAGGGTGTTACCCTTGGGGCCAACGTCCTGACTTTC

d_call: .
clone_size: .
v_call: TRBV27
j_call: TRBJ2-7
cdr3_aa: CASVRAGDYEQYF
cdr3_nt: TGTGCCAGCGTCCGAGCCGGGGACTACGAGCAGTACTTC

d_call: .
clone_size: .
v_call: TRBV4-1
j_call: TRBJ2-7
cdr3_aa: CAGSPGYSYEQYF
cdr3_nt: TGCGCCGGCAGCCCCGGCTACAGCTACGAGCAGTACTTC

d_call: TRBD1
clone_size: .
v_call: TRBV9
j_call: TRBJ2-6
cdr3_aa: CASSVGGQGGGANVLTF
cdr3_nt: TGTGCCAGCAGCGTAGGAGGACAGGGAGGTGGGGCCAACGTCCTGACTTTC

d_call: .
clone_size: .
v_call: TRBV19
j_call: TRBJ1-3
cdr3_aa: CASSTRGPVGNTIYF
cdr3_nt: TGTGCCAGTAGTACCCGCGGGCCTGTTGGAAACACCATATATTTT

d_call: TRBD1
clone_size: .
v_call: TRBV5-1
j_call: TRBJ2-3
cdr3_aa: CASSGGDRGSDTQYF
cdr3_nt: TGCGCCAGCAGCGGGGGGGACAGGGGCTCAGATACGCAGTATTTT

d_call: TRBD1
clone_size: .
v_call: TRBV4-1
j_call: TRBJ2-7
cdr3_aa: CASSQDRSWQGDSYEQYF
cdr3_nt: TGCGCCAGCAGCCAAGATCGAAGTTGGCAGGGGGACTCCTACGAGCAGTACTTC

d_call: .
clone_size: .
v_call: TRBV7-3
j_call: TRBJ1-1
cdr3_aa: CASSLIDRTEAFF
cdr3_nt: TGTGCCAGCAGCCTCATCGACAGGACTGAAGCTTTCTTT

d_call: TRBD1
clone_size: .
v_call: TRBV28
j_call: TRBJ1-1
cdr3_aa: CASTGADRVMNTEAFF
cdr3_nt: TGTGCCAGCACTGGAGCTGACAGGGTCATGAACACTGAAGCTTTCTTT

d_call: .
clone_size: .
v_call: TRBV15
j_call: TRBJ1-1
cdr3_aa: CATSQDKILATFF
cdr3_nt: TGTGCCACCAGCCAGGACAAGATATTGGCAACTTTCTTT

d_call: TRBD2
clone_size: few
v_call: TRBV7-9
j_call: TRBJ2-7
cdr3_aa: CASGSGRTYEQYF
cdr3_nt: TGTGCCAGCGGTAGCGGGAGAACCTACGAGCAGTACTTC

d_call: .
clone_size: .
v_call: TRBV6-5
j_call: TRBJ2-2
cdr3_aa: CASSYGEGTGELFF
cdr3_nt: TGTGCCAGCAGTTACGGAGAAGGTACCGGGGAGCTGTTTTTT

d_call: .
clone_size: .
v_call: TRBV7-2
j_call: TRBJ2-7
cdr3_aa: CASSLDSLGEQYF
cdr3_nt: TGTGCCAGCAGCCTCGACTCCCTGGGTGAGCAGTACTTC

d_call: TRBD2
clone_size: .
v_call: TRBV7-7
j_call: TRBJ2-5
cdr3_aa: CASSLGLAGGEETQYF
cdr3_nt: TGTGCCAGCAGCTTGGGACTAGCGGGAGGTGAAGAGACCCAGTACTTC

d_call: .
clone_size: .
v_call: TRBV11-1
j_call: TRBJ2-2
cdr3_aa: CASSLWQNTGELFF
cdr3_nt: TGTGCCAGCAGCTTATGGCAGAACACCGGGGAGCTGTTTTTT

d_call: .
clone_size: .
v_call: TRBV5-1
j_call: TRBJ1-3
cdr3_aa: CASSPQAFSGNTIYF
cdr3_nt: TGCGCCAGCAGCCCTCAAGCTTTCTCTGGAAACACCATATATTTT

d_call: .
clone_size: few
v_call: TRBV5-1
j_call: TRBJ1-3
cdr3_aa: CASSSLEVSSGNTIYF
cdr3_nt: TGCGCCAGCAGCTCCCTCGAAGTTAGCTCTGGAAACACCATATATTTT

d_call: TRBD2
clone_size: .
v_call: TRBV29-1
j_call: TRBJ2-7
cdr3_aa: CSVGTSELLEQYF
cdr3_nt: TGCAGCGTTGGAACTAGCGAACTATTGGAGCAGTACTTC

d_call: TRBD1
clone_size: .
v_call: TRBV19
j_call: TRBJ1-5
cdr3_aa: CASRVGTALQPQHF
cdr3_nt: TGTGCCAGTAGGGTTGGGACAGCATTACAGCCCCAGCATTTT

d_call: TRBD2
clone_size: .
v_call: TRBV30
j_call: TRBJ2-1
cdr3_aa: CACKFLAGGPDEQFF
cdr3_nt: TGTGCCTGTAAGTTCCTAGCGGGAGGTCCCGATGAGCAGTTCTTC

d_call: .
clone_size: .
v_call: TRBV7-2
j_call: TRBJ2-7
cdr3_aa: CASSPGPGAYEQYF
cdr3_nt: TGTGCCAGCAGCCCCGGGCCCGGGGCCTACGAGCAGTACTTC

d_call: TRBD2
clone_size: .
v_call: TRBV2
j_call: TRBJ2-1
cdr3_aa: CASSGPGGGKHNEQFF
cdr3_nt: TGTGCCAGCAGCGGACCGGGGGGGGGCAAACACAATGAGCAGTTCTTC

d_call: TRBD2
clone_size: .
v_call: TRBV4-1
j_call: TRBJ2-7
cdr3_aa: CASRPGTSLSYEQYF
cdr3_nt: TGCGCCAGCAGACCCGGGACTAGCCTCTCCTACGAGCAGTACTTC

d_call: TRBD1
clone_size: once
v_call: TRBV28
j_call: TRBJ2-7
cdr3_aa: CASSFVGGTGETEQYF
cdr3_nt: TGTGCCAGCAGTTTTGTTGGTGGTACAGGGGAGACCGAGCAGTACTTC

d_call: .
clone_size: once
v_call: TRBV9
j_call: TRBJ2-7
cdr3_aa: CASTPTDRFFYEQYF
cdr3_nt: TGTGCCAGCACCCCAACCGACAGGTTCTTCTACGAGCAGTACTTC